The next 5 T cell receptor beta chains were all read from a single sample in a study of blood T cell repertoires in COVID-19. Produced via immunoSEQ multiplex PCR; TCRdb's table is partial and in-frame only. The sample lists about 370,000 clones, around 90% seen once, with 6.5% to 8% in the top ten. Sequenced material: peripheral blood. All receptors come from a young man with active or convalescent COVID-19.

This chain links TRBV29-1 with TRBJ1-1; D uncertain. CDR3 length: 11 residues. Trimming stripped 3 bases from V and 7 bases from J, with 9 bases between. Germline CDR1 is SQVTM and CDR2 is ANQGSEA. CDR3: CSVEGRIEAFF. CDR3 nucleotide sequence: TGCAGCGTTGAGGGCCGGATTGAAGCTTTCTTT.

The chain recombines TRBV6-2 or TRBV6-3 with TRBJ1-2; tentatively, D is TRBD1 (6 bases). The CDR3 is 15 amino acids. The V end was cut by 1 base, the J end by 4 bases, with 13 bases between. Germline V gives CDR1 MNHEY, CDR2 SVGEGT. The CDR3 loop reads CASSYLGGSGYGYTF. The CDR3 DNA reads TGTGCCAGCAGTTACTTAGGGGGATCTGGCTATGGCTACACCTTC.

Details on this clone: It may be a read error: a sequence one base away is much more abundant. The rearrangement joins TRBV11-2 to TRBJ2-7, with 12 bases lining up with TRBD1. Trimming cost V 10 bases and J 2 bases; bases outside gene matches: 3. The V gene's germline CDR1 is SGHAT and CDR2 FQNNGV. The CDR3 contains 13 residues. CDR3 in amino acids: CATRDRGPYEQYF. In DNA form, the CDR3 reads TGTGCCACCCGGGACAGGGGGCCCTACGAGCAGTACTTC.

The DNA of the CDR3 is TGTGCCAGTATCGACCTTGGGGGGTGGACTGAAGCTTTCTTT. It codes for CASIDLGGWTEAFF. The chain links TRBV19 to TRBJ1-1, with D perhaps TRBD1 (5 bases). V dropped 7 bases and J dropped 5 bases, with 17 bases sitting between them. Germline CDR1 reads LNHDA; CDR2 reads SQIVND (reference sequence). This CDR3 comprises 14 residues.

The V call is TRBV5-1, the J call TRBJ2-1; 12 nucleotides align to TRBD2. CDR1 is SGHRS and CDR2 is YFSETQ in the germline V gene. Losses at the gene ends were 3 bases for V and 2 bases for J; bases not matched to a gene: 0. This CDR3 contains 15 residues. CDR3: CASSWTSGTYNEQFF. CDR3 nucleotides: TGCGCCAGCAGCTGGACTAGCGGGACCTACAATGAGCAGTTCTTC.